The 12 T cell receptor beta chains below come from one sample, sequenced in a study of T cells in Graves' hyperthyroidism and ophthalmopathy. TCR beta CDR3 region amplification was performed from RNA transcripts. HTBI primers drove first-round RT-PCR of the TCR CDR3. TCRdb used MiXCR to reprocess the multiplex PCR reads, holding one entry per CDR3 protein. The table lists under 300,000 distinct CDR3 sequences, around 15% of them singletons. Sequencing used blood. Receptors were obtained from a woman aged 50 to 60 with Graves' hyperthyroidism that later progressed to Graves' ophthalmopathy.

The table lists this clonotype with many counts. This chain connects TRBV5-1 to TRBJ1-1; D possibly corresponds to TRBD1 (6 bases). The germline V and J ends were trimmed by 0 bases and 3 bases, with 12 bases remaining between them. The germline V gene has CDR1 SGHRS and CDR2 YFSETQ. This CDR3 has 15 residues. In nucleotides, the CDR3 is TGCGCCAGCAGCTTGGTAAGGGGGGTGGACACTGAAGCTTTCTTT. Amino acid sequence: CASSLVRGVDTEAFF.

This clonotype was found many times. The J gene is TRBJ2-1, the V gene TRBV20-1; 12 bases are shared with TRBD2. Trimming took 5 bases from V and 6 from J; bases not matched to a gene: 8. CDR3 length equals 15 residues. The germline gives CDR1 DFQATT, CDR2 SNEGSKA (reference sequence). The chain's CDR3 is CSARRLAGDSNEQFF. The DNA for the CDR3 is TGCAGTGCTCGGAGACTAGCGGGAGATTCCAATGAGCAGTTCTTC.

This clonotype was seen a handful of times. The rearrangement links TRBV7-9 to TRBJ1-2; D gene ambiguous. Deletions cut 4 bases from V and 8 bases from J, with 20 bases between. Germline V gene sequence: CDR1 SEHNR, CDR2 FQNEAQ (reference sequence). This CDR3 is 15 amino acids long. The chain's CDR3 is CASSSTAPVGEGYTF. CDR3 sequence (DNA): TGTGCCAGCAGCTCAACAGCGCCCGTCGGGGAAGGCTACACCTTC. Supplemented by reference TRBV7-9 and TRBJ1-2, the full variable domain reads DTGVSQNPRHKITKRGQNVTFRCDPISEHNRLYWYRQTLGQGPEFLTYFQNEAQLEKSRLLSDRFSAERPKGSFSTLEIQRTEQGDSAMYLCASSSTAPVGEGYTFGSGTRLTVV.

At least ten counts were recorded for this clonotype. V and J are TRBV7-2 and TRBJ2-7; 8 bases are a match to TRBD2. The germline V gene has CDR1 SGHTA and CDR2 FQGNSA. With V trimmed by 3 bases and J by 3 bases, 7 bases remained unmatched. This CDR3 spans 15 amino acids. Here the CDR3 reads CASSLTSARGYEQYF. The CDR3, as DNA: TGTGCCAGCAGCTTGACTAGCGCGAGGGGCTACGAGCAGTACTTC.

A remark on this clonotype: A much larger clone lies one base from this, so it may be a read error. The rearrangement joins TRBV29-1 to TRBJ2-7, with D perhaps being TRBD1 or TRBD2 (6 bases each). Deletions cut 5 bases from V and 2 bases from J, with 13 bases between. The CDR3 is made up of 13 amino acids. Looked up from germline, CDR1 is SQVTM and CDR2 is ANQGSEA. CDR3 DNA: TGCAGCGTTCTCCGGGGGCCCACCTACGAGCAGTACTTC. Its protein product is CSVLRGPTYEQYF.

This clonotype was observed a handful of times. V usage is TRBV20-1 and J usage is TRBJ1-4; 8 bases are a match to TRBD1. V shed 1 base, J shed 6 bases, and the junction held 4 bases outside the gene matches. Germline V gives CDR1 DFQATT, CDR2 SNEGSKA (reference sequence). The CDR3 length is 14 residues. The CDR3 bases are TGCAGTGCTAGAGCAGGGGGCGGGTATGAAAAACTGTTTTTT. Its translation: CSARAGGGYEKLFF.

The rearrangement uses TRBV10-2 and TRBJ2-1; TRBD1 agrees at 9 bases. The V segment lost 6 bases and the J segment 5 bases; nucleotides outside the gene matches: 2. CDR1 is WSHSY and CDR2 is SAAADI in the germline V gene. This CDR3 region has 13 residues. CDR3 nucleotide sequence: TGCGCCAGCAGGGGACAGGGCGACAATGAGCAGTTCTTC. It specifies CASRGQGDNEQFF.

This clonotype was found many times. The rearrangement links TRBV20-1 to TRBJ2-5; tentatively, D is TRBD1 (5 bases). Trimming stripped 3 bases from V and 2 bases from J, with 10 bases between. The length of the CDR3 is 13 residues. Germline CDR1 is DFQATT and CDR2 is SNEGSKA (reference sequence). The CDR3 loop reads CSASIRGQETQYF. DNA for the CDR3: TGCAGTGCTAGTATTAGGGGTCAAGAGACCCAGTACTTC.

This clonotype was found a few times. This chain joins TRBV5-1 and TRBJ2-2, with 10 bases matching TRBD1. Germline V gene lookup returns CDR1 SGHRS and CDR2 YFSETQ. V gave up 3 bases and J gave up 4 bases; unmatched junction bases: 6. CDR3 length equals 16 residues. The CDR3 nucleotides read TGCGCCAGCAGCTCAACCGGGACAGGGGCCACCGGGGAGCTGTTTTTT. Translated, it gives CASSSTGTGATGELFF.

This clonotype was detected only a few times. A junction boundary mismatches the germline segment, possibly from a read error. CDR3 bases: TGTGCCAGCTCACCACAAGGACACACAAATACGCAGTATTTT. This codes for CASSPQGHTNTQYF. This rearrangement joins TRBV18 to TRBJ2-3, with a weak D call TRBD1 (5 bases). This CDR3 comprises 14 residues. Germline V gene lookup returns CDR1 KGHSH and CDR2 LQKENI.

This chain uses TRBV6-1 with TRBJ2-1; maybe TRBD1 (7 bases). This CDR3 spans 14 amino acids. V was trimmed by 5 bases and J by 5 bases, leaving 13 bases between them. Germline V lookup: CDR1 MNHNS, CDR2 SASEGT. The CDR3 bases are TGTGCCAGCAGTTTCCAGGGGGGACACAATGAGCAGTTCTTC. It codes for CASSFQGGHNEQFF.

There are many counts of this clonotype. The chain combines TRBV10-3 with TRBJ2-1; D might be TRBD1 (6 bases). The CDR3 has 14 amino acids. Trimming pared 5 bases from V and 5 bases from J, leaving 13 bases between. From germline, CDR1 is ENHRY and CDR2 SYGVKD. The CDR3 is CAISRDTFNNEQFF. The CDR3 nucleotides are TGTGCCATCAGTCGGGACACCTTTAACAATGAGCAGTTCTTC.